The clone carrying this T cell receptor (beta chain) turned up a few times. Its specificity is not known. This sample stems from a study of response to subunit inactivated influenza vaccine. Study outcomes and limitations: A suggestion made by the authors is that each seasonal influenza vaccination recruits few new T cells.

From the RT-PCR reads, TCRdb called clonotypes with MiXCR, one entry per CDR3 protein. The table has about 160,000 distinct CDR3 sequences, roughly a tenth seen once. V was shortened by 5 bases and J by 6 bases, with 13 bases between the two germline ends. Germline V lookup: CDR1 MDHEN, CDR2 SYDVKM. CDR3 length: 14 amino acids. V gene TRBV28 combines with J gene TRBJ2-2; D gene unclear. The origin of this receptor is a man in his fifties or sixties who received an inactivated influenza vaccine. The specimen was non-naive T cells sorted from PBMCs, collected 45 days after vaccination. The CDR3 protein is CASSRLVIAGELFF. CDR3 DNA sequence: TGTGCCAGCAGTCGTCTAGTTATCGCCGGGGAGCTGTTTTTT. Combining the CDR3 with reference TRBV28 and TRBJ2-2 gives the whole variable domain DVKVTQSSRYLVKRTGEKVFLECVQDMDHENMFWYRQDPGLGLRLIYFSYDVKMKEKGDIPEGYSVSREKKERFSLILESASTNQTSMYLCASSRLVIAGELFFGEGSRLTVL.